This TCR beta chain appears in the sequencing data of a study of breast tumors, draining lymph nodes, adjacent tissues listed by TCRdb under 2016. Study-level background: TCR beta repertoires were compared across tumor, adjacent nontumor tissue and axillary lymph nodes obtained from breast cancer patients. In human breast cancer, the study set out to assess how tumor, surrounding tissue and draining lymph node repertoires relate to one another and whether T cells might be exchanged between them. Points the paper makes about the study in general: A scenario in which most tumor T cells derive from the lymph node and then expand within tumor tissue was judged to be consistent with the data. Tumors showed preferential V and J gene usage, and their T-cell repertoire diversity fell below that of lymph nodes yet above that of nontumor tissue. Tumor and nontumor tissue repertoires were found to be significantly more similar in luminal-like than in basal-like breast cancer. Rather than being directly demonstrated, the conclusion that tumor T cells originate in lymph nodes was presented as consistent with a hypothesis.

Instrument on record: Illumina HiSeq 2000. Multiplex PCR amplification was used to generate the TCR beta chain libraries. The amplified TCR beta chain products were analyzed by high-throughput sequencing. TCRdb redid the processing of the public reads, applying fastp at Q25 and MiXCR, and retained in-frame beta chains. Identical CDR3 proteins give one entry, which carries the most common genes and DNA. This sample is represented by roughly 220,000 distinct CDR3 sequences; less than 35% of them were singletons. The top ten clones comprise under 4.5% of the sample. This clonotype was counted a few times. Which antigen it targets is not known. A junction boundary mismatches the germline segment, possibly from a read error. Lymph node samples were obtained from the axillary draining lymph nodes of breast cancer patients. Reading the germline V gene gives CDR1 SGHRS and CDR2 YFSETQ. Spanning cysteine to phenylalanine, the CDR3 consists of 13 amino acids. Here the CDR3 DNA is all that survives: 39 bases in frame from base 1.

The rearrangement joined TRBV5-1 to TRBJ2-1, with the identity of the D gene unclear. The sample taken for sequencing was axillary lymph node tissue. The clonotype originates from a female donor with breast cancer. Some clones in this sample may be carry-over from other donors' samples. In nucleotide form, the sequence is TGCGCCAGCAGCCTGCCAACGAGCAATGACCAGTTCTTC. This sequence encodes CASSLPTSNDQFF.